Following are 29 T cell receptor beta chains from one sample sequenced in a study of T cell repertoires in cytomegalovirus infection. A single record per CDR3 protein comes from TCRdb applying MiXCR to the reads. The top ten hold around an eighth of the sample, which has some 800,000 distinct CDR3 sequences, over 25% seen once. These receptors are not linked to any known antigen. The source material was cultured CD8+ T cells from PBMCs, sampled from culture after CMV antigen stimulation. The receptors were sampled from a human donor in good health (CMV status not recorded). Some clones in this sample may be carry-over from other donors' samples.

The rearrangement links TRBV7-9 to TRBJ2-7; tentative D call: TRBD2 (6 bases). Trimming took 7 bases from V and 3 from J, leaving 19 bases between them. CDR1 is SEHNR, CDR2 FQNEAQ, per germline (reference sequence). The CDR3 totals 15 residues. The CDR3: CASTSSGPNLYEQYF. The CDR3 DNA reads TGTGCCAGCACCTCCAGCGGGCCAAATCTCTACGAGCAGTACTTC. The full variable domain, with the rest looked up from reference TRBV7-9 and TRBJ2-7, is DTGVSQNPRHKITKRGQNVTFRCDPISEHNRLYWYRQTLGQGPEFLTYFQNEAQLEKSRLLSDRFSAERPKGSFSTLEIQRTEQGDSAMYLCASTSSGPNLYEQYFGPGTRLTVT.

There are a few counts of this clonotype. This chain links TRBV4-1 with TRBJ1-1; D unclear. Germline V CDR1 and CDR2: MGHRA, YSYEKL. The CDR3 is 14 amino acids. V dropped 4 bases and J dropped 7 bases, with 16 bases sitting between them. The CDR3 DNA follows: TGCGCCAGCAGCCTAGGGAGGGTGACCGGTGAAGCTTTCTTT. Its translation is CASSLGRVTGEAFF.

This clonotype has only a few counts. The genes are TRBV6-1 and TRBJ1-3; D gene uncertain. V lost 2 bases, J lost 8 bases, and 16 bases lay in between. The V gene's germline CDR1 is MNHNS and CDR2 SASEGT. This CDR3 is 15 amino acids long. The CDR3 coding sequence is TGTGCCAGCAGTGAATCAGAAAACCCGGGGTACACCATATATTTT. It yields the protein CASSESENPGYTIYF.

This clonotype has only a few counts. The chain carries TRBV6-1 and TRBJ2-2; no definite D call. CDR3 size: 12 residues. Germline V gene sequence: CDR1 MNHNS, CDR2 SASEGT. The V gene lost 5 bases and the J gene lost 6 bases, with 7 bases spanning the gap. The CDR3 sequence is CASSPWPGELFF. CDR3 sequence (DNA): TGTGCCAGCAGTCCCTGGCCCGGGGAGCTGTTTTTT.

The chain combines TRBV19 with TRBJ1-5; a weak D match, TRBD1 (5 bases). Germline-derived CDR1 and CDR2 are LNHDA and SQIVND (reference sequence). The V end was cut by 6 bases, the J end by 0 bases, with 12 bases between. There are 15 residues in the CDR3. CDR3 nucleotide sequence: TGTGCCAGTAGCGAAAGACAGTTTAGCAATCAGCCCCAGCATTTT. Its protein is CASSERQFSNQPQHF.

The chain combines TRBV4-2 with TRBJ2-2; TRBD1 aligns across 8 bases. CDR3 length: 17 amino acids. Germline V lookup: CDR1 LGHNA, CDR2 YNFKEQ. The trim removed 4 bases at V and 3 bases at J, leaving 10 bases unmatched. The CDR3 bases are TGTGCCAGCAGCCGGGAAACAGGGGGGTTCGACACCGGGGAGCTGTTTTTT. The encoded protein is CASSRETGGFDTGELFF.

This clonotype was detected many times. The CDR3 region is CASSLAASNTEAFF. DNA of the CDR3: TGTGCCAGCAGCTTAGCGGCCTCGAACACTGAAGCTTTCTTT. The chain couples TRBV7-2 to TRBJ1-1; D is unclear. Germline CDR1 is SGHTA and CDR2 is FQGNSA. V lost 0 bases to trimming and J lost 1 base, with 6 bases between them. This CDR3 spans 14 amino acids.

This clonotype was observed many times. The chain joins TRBV19 to TRBJ1-1; possible D gene TRBD1, 6 bases. CDR1 and CDR2 (germline): LNHDA, SQIVND (reference sequence). V dropped 7 bases and J dropped 5 bases, with 11 bases sitting between them. The CDR3 sequence is 12 residues long. The CDR3, as DNA: TGTGCCAGTATCCTAGGGGGGACTGAAGCTTTCTTT. Protein sequence: CASILGGTEAFF.

A few counts support this clonotype. DNA for the CDR3: TGTGCCAGCACCCTGTGGGGGAACACTGAAGCTTTCTTT. Translated: CASTLWGNTEAFF. The rearrangement links TRBV5-5 to TRBJ1-1; D uncertain. Deletions cut 6 bases from V and 1 base from J, with 10 bases between. The CDR3 has 13 residues. From germline, CDR1 is SGHKS and CDR2 YYEKEE (reference sequence).

V usage is TRBV5-4 and J usage is TRBJ2-7; no definite D call. The length of the CDR3 is 13 residues. Trimming took off 3 bases at V and 6 bases at J, with 13 bases between the two ends. CDR1 and CDR2 from the germline V gene are SGHNT and YYREEE (reference sequence). The CDR3 DNA is TGTGCCAGCAGCTACGGGCCGTCCCCCGAGCAGTACTTC. Translating gives CASSYGPSPEQYF.

The chain links TRBV19 to TRBJ1-5, with D uncertain. The CDR3 covers 12 residues. Germline CDR1 LNHDA, CDR2 SQIVND (reference sequence). V dropped 3 bases and J dropped 6 bases, with 6 bases sitting between them. The DNA of the CDR3 is TGTGCCAGTAGTATGTTAGGTCAGCCCCAGCATTTT. Translating gives CASSMLGQPQHF.

The chain uses TRBV19 and TRBJ1-1; 7 bases are a match to TRBD1. Germline values: CDR1 LNHDA, CDR2 SQIVND (reference sequence). The CDR3 extends over 14 amino acids. V was pared by 6 bases and J by 2 bases, with 6 bases of the junction left unmatched. This CDR3 reads CASRETGSNTEAFF. The CDR3 DNA is TGTGCCAGTAGAGAGACAGGGTCTAACACTGAAGCTTTCTTT. Filled out from reference TRBV19 and TRBJ1-1, the complete variable domain reads DGGITQSPKYLFRKEGQNVTLSCEQNLNHDAMYWYRQDPGQGLRLIYYSQIVNDFQKGDIAEGYSVSREKKESFPLTVTSAQKNPTAFYLCASRETGSNTEAFFGQGTRLTVV.

The table lists this clonotype with many counts. CDR3 residues: CASSLGRREQYF. Here the CDR3 DNA reads TGTGCCAGCAGTTTGGGACGGAGAGAGCAGTACTTC. The chain recombines TRBV12-3 or TRBV12-4 with TRBJ2-7; D tentatively reads TRBD1 or TRBD2 (5 bases each). Trimming cost V 3 bases and J 7 bases, with 10 bases left between them. The CDR3 consists of 12 residues.

This clonotype has only a few counts. The chain combines TRBV4-3 with TRBJ1-5, with D perhaps matching TRBD1 (6 bases). This CDR3 is built from 15 residues. The V gene's germline CDR1 is LGHNA and CDR2 YSLEER. Trimming removed 4 bases from V and 5 bases from J, with 15 bases in between. The CDR3 DNA is TGCGCCAGCAGCCGAGCGGCTCCAGGGGATCAGCCCCAGCATTTT. Protein sequence: CASSRAAPGDQPQHF.

The chain combines TRBV14 with TRBJ2-2; tentatively, D is TRBD2 (7 bases). CDR3 size: 14 residues. Germline loops: CDR1 SGHDN, CDR2 FVKESK. The germline V and J ends were trimmed by 3 bases and 9 bases, with 14 bases remaining between them. CDR3 sequence reads: CASSHPGGRRELFF. The CDR3 DNA sequence: TGTGCCAGCAGCCACCCCGGGGGGCGGAGGGAGCTGTTTTTT.

The chain couples TRBV15 to TRBJ2-7; a possible D gene is TRBD1 (6 bases). Germline V lookup: CDR1 LNHNV, CDR2 YYDKDF (reference sequence). V was shortened by 0 bases and J by 0 bases, with 12 bases between the two germline ends. The CDR3 is made up of 16 amino acids. CDR3 in DNA: TGTGCCACCAGCAGAGATAGGGGGTACGGCTCCTACGAGCAGTACTTC. Translation: CATSRDRGYGSYEQYF.

J is TRBJ1-6 and V is TRBV7-4; a weak D match, TRBD1 (5 bases). CDR3 size: 15 residues. V gave up 1 base and J gave up 6 bases, with 10 bases separating them. Germline V gene lookup returns CDR1 SGHVT and CDR2 SQSDAQ. The CDR3 DNA sequence: TGTGCCAGCAGCTTAGTCTCAGGGTTTAATTCACCCCTCCACTTT. Its translation is CASSLVSGFNSPLHF.

This clonotype was picked up a small number of times. J is TRBJ1-2 and V is TRBV12-3 or TRBV12-4; D is perhaps TRBD1 (6 bases). This CDR3 has 13 amino acids. Trimming pared 7 bases from V and 8 bases from J, leaving 17 bases between. CDR3 in amino acids: CASNGGGLQGYTF. The CDR3 DNA reads as TGTGCCAGCAACGGGGGGGGGCTTCAGGGCTACACCTTC.

Regarding this clonotype: At one end the junction does not follow the germline gene, possibly because of a read error. V is TRBV7-6 and J is TRBJ1-5; no reliable D call. There are 13 residues in the CDR3. CDR1 and CDR2 from the germline V gene are SGHVS and FNYEAQ. This chain's CDR3 is CASSLYLNQPKHF. DNA of the CDR3: TGTGCCAGCAGCTTATATCTAAATCAGCCCAAGCATTTT.

This clonotype was observed a single time. The chain employs TRBV9 and TRBJ2-6, with unresolved D. Trimming shortened V by 0 bases and J by 0 bases, and 4 bases separated the two germline ends. The CDR3 is 15 residues long. Per the germline V gene, CDR1 is SGDLS and CDR2 is YYNGEE. In DNA form, the CDR3 reads TGTGCCAGCAGCGTAGGTTCCTCTGGGGCCAACGTCCTGACTTTC. The encoded protein is CASSVGSSGANVLTF.

With regard to this clonotype: A much more abundant neighbour one base away suggests this may be a read error. The CDR3 end shows no conserved phenylalanine or tryptophan, and so a read error is likely. The rearrangement uses TRBV7-6 and TRBJ2-5, with 12 positions matching TRBD2. CDR3 length: 17 amino acids. Per the germline V gene, CDR1 is SGHVS and CDR2 is FNYEAQ. Germline trimming cut 1 base from V and 3 bases from J; bases unmatched to any gene: 6. The DNA of the CDR3 is TGTGCCAGCAGCTTAGAGAGCGGACTAGCGGGGAAAGAGACCCAGTACCTC. Translation gives CASSLESGLAGKETQYL.

The chain combines TRBV7-2 with TRBJ2-1; 8 bases agree with TRBD2. From germline, CDR1 is SGHTA and CDR2 FQGNSA. The CDR3 covers 17 residues. V lost 1 base to trimming and J lost 6 bases; unmatched junction nucleotides: 11. The CDR3 spells CASSLDTAGGELNEQFF. CDR3 DNA: TGTGCCAGCAGCTTAGACACGGCGGGGGGCGAACTCAATGAGCAGTTCTTC.

The rearrangement links TRBV6-5 to TRBJ2-3; no definite D call. The CDR3 length is 11 residues. V was shortened by 7 bases and J by 5 bases, with 7 bases between the two germline ends. In germline, CDR1 is MNHEY, CDR2 SVGAGI. This CDR3 reads CASTYLDTQYF. The CDR3 nucleotides read TGTGCCAGCACCTATTTAGATACGCAGTATTTT.

The J gene is TRBJ2-7, the V gene TRBV6-2 or TRBV6-3, with D tentatively TRBD1 (6 bases). This CDR3 comprises 15 residues. Germline V CDR1 and CDR2: MNHEY, SVGEGT. Deletions cut 4 bases from V and 1 base from J, with 14 bases between. CDR3 nucleotide sequence: TGTGCCAGCAGTTCCCTCGTGACAGGTTCCTACGAGCAGTACGTC. Amino acid sequence: CASSSLVTGSYEQYV.

The chain has TRBV4-3 and TRBJ1-3, with D maybe TRBD1 (5 bases). There are 19 residues in the CDR3. The germline V and J ends were trimmed by 0 bases and 2 bases, with 20 bases remaining between them. Germline V gives CDR1 LGHNA, CDR2 YSLEER. CDR3 residues: CASSQDSYTSMGAGNTIYF. CDR3 DNA: TGCGCCAGCAGCCAAGATTCGTACACCAGCATGGGGGCTGGAAACACCATATATTTT.

This clonotype was detected a few times. This rearrangement joins TRBV15 to TRBJ1-4; maybe TRBD1 (5 bases). This CDR3 has 14 amino acids. Trimming cost V 8 bases and J 6 bases, with 16 bases left between them. The germline CDR1 and CDR2 sequences are LNHNV and YYDKDF (reference sequence). This CDR3 is CATLGRLGDEKLFF. The CDR3 DNA follows: TGTGCCACCCTAGGAAGACTGGGGGATGAAAAACTGTTTTTT.

This chain connects TRBV6-2 or TRBV6-3 to TRBJ2-2; D call uncertain. V was cut by 2 bases and J by 3 bases, with 10 bases left in between. CDR1 is MNHEY and CDR2 is SVGEGT in the germline V gene. The CDR3 has 15 amino acids. CDR3 DNA sequence: TGTGCCAGCAGTTACCTTCCTCCAGACACCGGGGAGCTGTTTTTT. Translating gives CASSYLPPDTGELFF.

This clonotype was counted once. The chain combines TRBV7-9 with TRBJ2-1; maybe TRBD1 (5 bases). There are 18 residues in the CDR3. V was cut by 5 bases and J by 1 base, with 21 bases left in between. Germline V gene sequence: CDR1 SEHNR, CDR2 FQNEAQ (reference sequence). In DNA, the CDR3 is TGTGCCAGCAGCCTTTGGCCCAAGACAGTGGGGTCCTACAATGAGCAGTTCTTC. Translation: CASSLWPKTVGSYNEQFF.

This clonotype has more than one count but fewer than ten. V usage is TRBV7-9 and J usage is TRBJ2-6; D not resolved. There are 17 residues in the CDR3. Germline V gene sequence: CDR1 SEHNR, CDR2 FQNEAQ (reference sequence). V was shortened by 0 bases and J by 0 bases, with 9 bases between the two germline ends. The CDR3 spells CASSLAIIYSGANVLTF. For the CDR3, the DNA is TGTGCCAGCAGCTTAGCAATCATTTACTCTGGGGCCAACGTCCTGACTTTC.